Here is one TCR beta chain with its context. This CDR3 region has 14 residues. The germline V gene has CDR1 SGHTA and CDR2 FQGNSA. Between the trimmed V and J ends, which lost 4 bases and 5 bases, there was a span of 14 bases. The sample originates from a study of blood T cell repertoires in COVID-19. Assay: immunoSEQ multiplex PCR; the TCRdb copy retains only in-frame clones and omits some. The table lists 180,000 or so clones, roughly 88% of them singletons. The rearrangement links TRBV7-2 to TRBJ1-1, with TRBD1 as a possible D gene (6 bases). The sequenced material came from PBMCs or T cells enriched from blood (not recorded which). The TCR comes from a man aged 45-65 years who had recovered from COVID-19. This CDR3 is CASSSQGRRTEAFF. CDR3 bases: TGTGCCAGCAGCTCACAGGGCCGAAGGACTGAAGCTTTCTTT.